This T cell receptor beta chain was documented in a study of shared clonotypes between healthy human individuals. Sequencing used immunoSEQ multiplex PCR; TCRdb keeps in-frame clones, though not all of them. The sample yields about 730,000 clones, over 60% seen once. To note about this clone: Other DNA sequences within the sample encode an identical CDR3.

The CDR3 is 15 residues long. Per the germline V gene, CDR1 is LNHDA and CDR2 is SQIVND (reference sequence). V trimming: 2 bases; J trimming: 0 bases; junction bases outside the gene matches: 2. This chain joins TRBV19 and TRBJ2-7, with 9 bases identical to TRBD2. Sequences were obtained from memory CD4+ T cells sorted from blood. Stated subset: CD45RA-negative fraction. The source of this sequence is a woman between 25 and 40 years old in good health. CDR3 loop: CASSILAGSSYEQYF. The CDR3 coding sequence is TGTGCCAGTAGTATACTAGCGGGAAGCTCCTACGAGCAGTACTTC.